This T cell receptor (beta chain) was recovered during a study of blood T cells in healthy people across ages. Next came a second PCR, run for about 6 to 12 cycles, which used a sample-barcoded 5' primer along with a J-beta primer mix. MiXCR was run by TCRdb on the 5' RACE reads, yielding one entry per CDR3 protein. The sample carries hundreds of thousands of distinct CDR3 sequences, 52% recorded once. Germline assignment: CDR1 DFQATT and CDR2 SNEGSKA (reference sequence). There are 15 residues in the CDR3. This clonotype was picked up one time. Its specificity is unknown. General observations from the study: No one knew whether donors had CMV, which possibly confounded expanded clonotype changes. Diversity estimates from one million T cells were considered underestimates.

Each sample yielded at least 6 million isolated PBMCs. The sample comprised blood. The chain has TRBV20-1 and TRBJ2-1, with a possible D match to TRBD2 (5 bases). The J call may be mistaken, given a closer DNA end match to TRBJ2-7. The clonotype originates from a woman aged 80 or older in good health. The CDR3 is CSARDEAEPYNEQYF. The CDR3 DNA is TGCAGTGCTAGAGATGAAGCGGAGCCCTACAATGAGCAGTACTTC.